This T cell receptor beta chain was profiled in a study of T cell repertoires in cytomegalovirus infection. Study background: Public TCR beta signatures indicated both CMV infection and matching HLA type. Study observations and caveats: Within the response measured ex vivo, HLA-C-restricted CMV-specific TCR beta clonotypes were dominant.

TCRdb independently ran MiXCR on the reads; one entry per CDR3 protein. The data hold about 700,000 distinct CDR3 sequences, with approximately 33% observed a single time. This clonotype was found a few times. Its antigen is not identified. There are 15 residues in the CDR3. Trimming pared 3 bases from V and 0 bases from J, leaving 9 bases between. This receptor was obtained from a human donor in good health (CMV status not recorded). Some clones in this sample may be carry-over from other donors' samples. The chain combines TRBV12-3 or TRBV12-4 with TRBJ1-3; D not resolved. Sequencing used cultured PBMCs, obtained from culture after CMV antigen stimulation. In DNA, the CDR3 is TGTGCCAGCAGTTTGAAAGGGTTCTCTGGAAACACCATATATTTT. This codes for CASSLKGFSGNTIYF.